This passage covers 32 T cell receptor beta chains from one sample sequenced in a study of blood T cells in healthy people across ages. With a J-beta primer mix and a sample-barcoded 5' primer, a second PCR ran 7 to 11 cycles. TCRdb re-derived calls from the 5' RACE reads in MiXCR, one entry per CDR3 protein. The table lists fewer than 2,000,000 distinct CDR3 sequences, approximately 40% of them singletons, with roughly 23% in the top ten. The sample taken for sequencing was blood. The source is a human donor in good health.

This clonotype was observed a few times. The CDR3 nucleotides read TGTGCCAGCAGTTTCCGCAAAGGGACCGGGGGAGAGACCCAGTACTTC. Its protein is CASSFRKGTGGETQYF. This chain links TRBV28 with TRBJ2-5; D perhaps matches TRBD2 (6 bases). Germline CDR1 MDHEN, CDR2 SYDVKM. The CDR3 extends over 16 amino acids. The V and J ends lost 3 bases and 4 bases respectively, with 18 bases between them.

V usage is TRBV6-6 and J usage is TRBJ2-3, with D unclear. Between the trimmed V and J ends, which lost 5 bases and 2 bases, there was a span of 14 bases. The CDR3 loop spans 15 amino acids. The germline CDR1 and CDR2 sequences are MNHNY and SVGAGI (reference sequence). Here the CDR3 reads CASSLIRRNTDTQYF. The CDR3, as DNA: TGTGCCAGCAGTCTGATCCGGCGGAACACAGATACGCAGTATTTT.

This clonotype has only a few counts. The chain has TRBV3-1 and TRBJ2-1, with 8 bases matching TRBD1. Germline V gives CDR1 LGHDT, CDR2 YNNKEL (reference sequence). The CDR3 loop spans 17 amino acids. The trim removed 4 bases at V and 7 bases at J, leaving 15 bases unmatched. The CDR3: CASSPIFGQGQGNEQFF. The CDR3 bases are TGTGCCAGCAGCCCTATCTTCGGACAGGGCCAAGGTAATGAGCAGTTCTTC.

As regards this clonotype: Germline and junction disagree at one end, which may indicate a read error. The chain employs TRBV4-2 and TRBJ1-5; D gene uncertain. Germline V gives CDR1 LGHNA, CDR2 YNFKEQ. The CDR3 is 15 residues long. CDR3 loop: CASTSQAGRDQPRHF. The DNA for the CDR3 is TGTGCCAGCACCTCGCAGGCAGGAAGGGATCAGCCCCGGCATTTT.

This clonotype was counted only a few times. The chain uses TRBV20-1 and TRBJ1-2, with TRBD1 as a possible D gene (5 bases). V lost 0 bases, J lost 5 bases, and 10 bases lay in between. Germline V lookup: CDR1 DFQATT, CDR2 SNEGSKA (reference sequence). The CDR3 is 13 amino acids. CDR3 bases: TGCAGTGCTAGAGACGGGGCAAGGTATGGCTACACCTTC. Amino acids: CSARDGARYGYTF.

The chain is built from TRBV12-3 or TRBV12-4 and TRBJ2-5; D perhaps matches TRBD2 (5 bases). The length of the CDR3 is 13 residues. Deletions cut 7 bases from V and 4 bases from J, with 13 bases between. The CDR3 protein is CASTSTGRETQYF. CDR3 coding DNA: TGTGCCAGCACCTCGACGGGGAGAGAGACCCAGTACTTC.

This clonotype was seen only once. CDR3 sequence reads: CASSLVRQGDVTTGELFF. The CDR3 bases are TGCGCCAGCAGCTTGGTGCGACAGGGGGACGTAACCACCGGGGAGCTGTTTTTT. This rearrangement joins TRBV5-1 to TRBJ2-2; 9 nucleotides match TRBD1. This CDR3 is 18 amino acids long. CDR1 and CDR2 from the germline V gene are SGHRS and YFSETQ. Trimming removed 0 bases from V and 4 bases from J; junction bases left unmatched: 10.

V and J are TRBV2 and TRBJ1-1; D call uncertain. CDR3 size: 13 residues. V gave up 1 base and J gave up 5 bases, with 8 bases separating them. CDR1 and CDR2 (germline): SNHLY, FYNNEI. CDR3 region: CASSEESWTEAFF. CDR3 coding DNA: TGTGCCAGCAGTGAAGAGTCGTGGACTGAAGCTTTCTTT.

The chain has TRBV5-1 and TRBJ2-5; TRBD2 matches at 8 bases. The germline V gene has CDR1 SGHRS and CDR2 YFSETQ. The CDR3 has 15 residues. V dropped 3 bases and J dropped 3; count of bases not matched to a gene: 7. The CDR3 spells CASSWYGGAEETQYF. The CDR3 coding sequence is TGCGCCAGCAGCTGGTACGGGGGGGCCGAAGAGACCCAGTACTTC. Full variable domain (remainder filled in from reference TRBV5-1 and TRBJ2-5): KAGVTQTPRYLIKTRGQQVTLSCSPISGHRSVSWYQQTPGQGLQFLFEYFSETQRNKGNFPGRFSGRQFSNSRSEMNVSTLELGDSALYLCASSWYGGAEETQYFGPGTRLLVL.

CDR3 bases: TGTGCCAGCAGCGATCACAGCTTAGCGACCAAAAACATTCAGTACTTC. It specifies CASSDHSLATKNIQYF. This sequence joins TRBV13 and TRBJ2-4, with a weak D call TRBD2 (5 bases). The CDR3 sequence is 16 residues long. With 5 bases removed from V and 2 bases from J, the gap between germline ends came to 16 bases. CDR1 is PRHDT, CDR2 FYEKMQ, per germline (reference sequence).

This clonotype was found a few times. This chain uses TRBV6-5 with TRBJ2-7; D is possibly TRBD2 (6 bases). Trimming took 4 bases from V and 6 from J, leaving 19 bases between them. This CDR3 is 15 amino acids long. CDR1 is MNHEY, CDR2 SVGAGI, per germline. The CDR3 loop reads CASSSASRLVSEQYF. The CDR3, as DNA: TGTGCCAGCAGTTCCGCTTCTAGACTAGTTTCCGAGCAGTACTTC.

The chain recombines TRBV6-1 with TRBJ2-7; tentatively, D is TRBD2 (7 bases). Looked up from germline, CDR1 is MNHNS and CDR2 is SASEGT. The length of the CDR3 is 15 residues. V lost 3 bases and J lost 2, with 14 bases in between. CDR3 sequence: CASSERGGGTYEQYF. The CDR3 DNA is TGTGCCAGCAGTGAGAGGGGGGGCGGCACCTACGAGCAGTACTTC.

The chain uses TRBV28 and TRBJ1-2; D might be TRBD1 (5 bases). CDR1 and CDR2 (germline): MDHEN, SYDVKM. The V end was cut by 7 bases, the J end by 2 bases, with 23 bases between. The CDR3 totals 17 residues. CDR3 sequence: CASTQRPGTKTNYGYTF. The CDR3 nucleotides are TGTGCCAGCACCCAGAGACCGGGGACTAAAACCAACTATGGCTACACCTTC.

With respect to this clonotype: Mismatch with germline at one junction end may stem from a read error. This chain connects TRBV7-9 to TRBJ2-2, with 9 bases identical to TRBD1. The CDR3 extends over 14 amino acids. In germline, CDR1 is SEHNR, CDR2 FQNEAQ (reference sequence). DNA of the CDR3: TGTGCCAGTTGGACAGGGGCGAACACCGGAGAGCTGTTTTTT. Translated, it gives CASWTGANTGELFF.

Many counts were recorded for this clonotype. This chain links TRBV29-1 with TRBJ2-1; the match to TRBD1 covers 9 bases. Germline loops: CDR1 SQVTM, CDR2 ANQGSEA. Unmatched junction bases numbered 5, after V lost 7 bases and J lost 4 bases. The CDR3 has 13 amino acids. CDR3 sequence: CSATGGAYNEQFF. The CDR3 DNA reads as TGCAGCGCAACAGGGGGCGCATACAATGAGCAGTTCTTC.

The chain carries TRBV21-1 and TRBJ1-2. TRBV21-1 is labeled a pseudogene. CDR3 length: 14 amino acids. The CDR3 DNA sequence: TGTGCCAGCACCGAGGACGGCAGGTTATATGGCTACACCTTC. It is translated as CASTEDGRLYGYTF.

This clonotype has only a few counts. This sequence joins TRBV11-1 and TRBJ2-7; D may be TRBD2 (5 bases). The CDR3 has 13 residues. Trimming took 3 bases from V and 6 from J, leaving 12 bases between them. CDR1 SGHAT and CDR2 FQDESV come from the germline V gene (reference sequence). The CDR3 is CASSFAARAEQYF. The CDR3 DNA reads TGTGCCAGCAGCTTCGCGGCGAGGGCCGAGCAGTACTTC. Variable domain in full (rest from reference TRBV11-1 and TRBJ2-7): EAEVAQSPRYKITEKSQAVAFWCDPISGHATLYWYRQILGQGPELLVQFQDESVVDDSQLPKDRFSAERLKGVDSTLKIQPAELGDSAMYLCASSFAARAEQYFGPGTRLTVT.

This chain uses TRBV4-3 with TRBJ1-1; no clear D. This CDR3 has 14 amino acids. With 0 bases removed from V and 3 bases from J, the gap between germline ends came to 8 bases. The germline V gene has CDR1 LGHNA and CDR2 YSLEER. The CDR3 DNA sequence: TGCGCCAGCAGCCAAGAGACACCCTACACTGAAGCTTTCTTT. It codes for CASSQETPYTEAFF.

The chain carries TRBV4-3 and TRBJ1-2; 7 nucleotides align to TRBD1. The CDR3 is made up of 15 amino acids. The V segment lost 1 base and the J segment 4 bases; nucleotides outside the gene matches: 6. CDR1 is LGHNA, CDR2 YSLEER, per germline. The CDR3 loop is CASSQGDRASYGYTF. CDR3 bases: TGCGCCAGCAGCCAAGGTGACAGGGCGAGCTATGGCTACACCTTC.

Only one count was recorded for this clonotype. The rearrangement joins TRBV7-7 to TRBJ2-1; D may match TRBD1 or TRBD2 (5 bases each). The V gene lost 5 bases and the J gene lost 7 bases, with 18 bases spanning the gap. There are 15 residues in the CDR3. Germline loops: CDR1 SSHAT, CDR2 FNYEAQ (reference sequence). In nucleotides, the CDR3 is TGTGCCAGCAGCCTTGAAGGGGACCATATGAATGAGCAGTTCTTC. Its protein product is CASSLEGDHMNEQFF.

The J gene is TRBJ2-3, the V gene TRBV24-1, with 8 bases identical to TRBD2. The V and J ends lost 10 bases and 6 bases, in that order; junction bases with no gene match: 2. The CDR3 is made up of 11 amino acids. CDR1 and CDR2 (germline): KGHDR, SFDVKD. The CDR3 loop reads CATERGDTQYF. CDR3 nucleotides: TGTGCCACGGAGCGGGGGGATACGCAGTATTTT.

The chain employs TRBV20-1 and TRBJ1-4; D is uncertain. This CDR3 has 13 residues. The ends were cut back, 3 bases at V and 0 bases at J, with 5 bases in the middle. Germline V gene data show CDR1 as DFQATT and CDR2 as SNEGSKA (reference sequence). The CDR3 reads CSASKATNEKLFF. CDR3 coding DNA: TGCAGTGCTAGTAAGGCAACTAATGAAAAACTGTTTTTT.

J is TRBJ1-1 and V is TRBV5-1; D call uncertain. In germline, CDR1 is SGHRS, CDR2 YFSETQ. Trimming took 0 bases from V and 8 from J, leaving 8 bases between them. The CDR3 spans 12 residues. In nucleotides, the CDR3 is TGCGCCAGCAGCTTGGTCCCGTTGGAAGCTTTCTTT. It codes for CASSLVPLEAFF.

The CDR3 sequence is CASSPGQGVHYEQYF. The DNA of the CDR3 is TGCGCCAGCAGCCCCGGACAGGGAGTACACTACGAGCAGTACTTC. The chain combines TRBV4-3 with TRBJ2-7; 8 bases are a match to TRBD1. The J segment lost 3 bases and the V segment lost 4 bases, leaving 8 bases of the junction unmatched. The CDR3 has 15 residues. CDR1 is LGHNA and CDR2 is YSLEER in the germline V gene.

The chain recombines TRBV6-5 with TRBJ1-1; no clear D gene. CDR1 and CDR2 (germline): MNHEY, SVGAGI. CDR3 length equals 13 residues. The ends were cut back, 0 bases at V and 9 bases at J, with 11 bases in the middle. This CDR3 reads CASSYSAAGKAFF. The DNA for the CDR3 is TGTGCCAGCAGTTACTCAGCGGCCGGCAAAGCTTTCTTT.

The chain uses TRBV13 and TRBJ2-6, with TRBD1 matching over 9 bases. Unmatched junction bases numbered 13, after V lost 5 bases and J lost 2 bases. This CDR3 is 19 amino acids long. Germline V gene lookup returns CDR1 PRHDT and CDR2 FYEKMQ (reference sequence). In DNA form, the CDR3 reads TGTGCCAGCAGCCTGAGACAGGGGGTACCCTTGACTGGGGCCAACGTCCTGACTTTC. Translation gives CASSLRQGVPLTGANVLTF.

The chain carries TRBV29-1 and TRBJ1-2; no clear D gene. Looked up from germline, CDR1 is SQVTM and CDR2 is ANQGSEA. CDR3 length: 14 residues. The V and J ends lost 0 bases and 6 bases respectively, with 14 bases between them. CDR3 amino acids: CSVEDAVKEDGYTF. Written as DNA, the CDR3 is TGCAGCGTTGAAGATGCGGTTAAGGAGGATGGCTACACCTTC.

This clonotype was counted only a few times. The chain is built from TRBV7-2 and TRBJ1-2; 7 bases agree with TRBD1. This CDR3 spans 17 amino acids. V lost 4 bases and J lost 6; bases outside the gene matches: 17. The germline V gene encodes CDR1 SGHTA and CDR2 FQGNSA. CDR3 protein: CASSSFQNRGQRDGYTF. The CDR3 DNA reads TGTGCCAGCAGCTCTTTTCAGAACAGGGGCCAAAGAGATGGCTACACCTTC.

V gene TRBV7-9 combines with J gene TRBJ2-2; 10 bases agree with TRBD1. The CDR3 has 18 amino acids. The V gene end was trimmed by 5 bases and the J gene end by 3 bases; junction bases not matched to a gene: 12. Germline V gene sequence: CDR1 SEHNR, CDR2 FQNEAQ (reference sequence). In nucleotides, the CDR3 is TGTGCCAGCAGCCTCCCCCCGACAGGGGGCGAATACACCGGGGAGCTGTTTTTT. This gives the protein CASSLPPTGGEYTGELFF.

This clonotype has just a few counts. The CDR3 region has the DNA TGTGCCAGCAGCTCCCAGACCTTCCAAGAGACCCAGTACTTC. It yields the protein CASSSQTFQETQYF. The rearrangement links TRBV7-9 to TRBJ2-5; the D is unclear. Trimming removed 4 bases from V and 1 base from J, with 10 bases in between. CDR3 length: 14 residues. The V gene's germline CDR1 is SEHNR and CDR2 FQNEAQ (reference sequence).

V usage is TRBV7-2 and J usage is TRBJ2-7, with D unresolved. V dropped 2 bases and J dropped 0 bases, with 8 bases sitting between them. This CDR3 has 14 amino acids. Germline V lookup: CDR1 SGHTA, CDR2 FQGNSA. CDR3 coding DNA: TGTGCCAGCAGCTTACAGGCACTCTCCTACGAGCAGTACTTC. It codes for CASSLQALSYEQYF.

The rearrangement uses TRBV29-1 and TRBJ1-1; D may be TRBD1 (5 bases). The length of the CDR3 is 13 residues. CDR1 SQVTM and CDR2 ANQGSEA come from the germline V gene. V lost 4 bases to trimming and J lost 2 bases, with 11 bases between them. The CDR3 region has the DNA TGCAGCGTTGGACCGGGGCGAAACACTGAAGCTTTCTTT. Residues: CSVGPGRNTEAFF.